This T cell receptor beta chain derives from a study of metastatic and nonmetastatic thyroid tumors. About the study: Repertoire comparison spanned blood and tumor or nodule tissue of malignant and benign thyroid patients.

Original methodology: It was from CDR3 differences across clinicopathological groups that a distant-metastasis classifier for papillary thyroid cancer was built. TCRdb ran MiXCR on the PCR reads. It is TCRdb's table, rather than the study itself, that gives the V and J calls and clone size. The sample lists 3,500 to 5,000 clones, around 40% occurring once. V dropped 2 bases and J dropped 8 bases, with 13 bases sitting between them. Germline V gives CDR1 WSHSY, CDR2 SAAADI. The CDR3 has 14 residues. In regard to this clone: What it recognizes is unknown.

Findings of the study overall: In blood and tumor, TCR beta diversity was reportedly significantly higher in malignant thyroid tumors than in benign nodules.

Thyroid surgery was preceded by no treatment in any patient. Sequences were obtained from tumor tissue. The source is a male donor with papillary thyroid cancer or a benign thyroid nodule (not recorded which). Some clones in this sample may be carry-over from other donors' samples. The chain employs TRBV10-2 and TRBJ2-1; TRBD2 might be the D (5 bases). The CDR3 region is CASSEHGVADEQFF. CDR3 DNA sequence: TGCGCCAGCAGTGAGCACGGGGTGGCCGATGAGCAGTTCTTC.